This T cell receptor (beta chain) stems from a study of T cell changes during pregnancy in multiple sclerosis. This clone has just one count. The germline V gene has CDR1 MRHNA and CDR2 SNTAGT. The CDR3 extends over 16 amino acids. J lost 7 bases, V lost 5 bases, and 12 bases had no gene match. Profiled with immunoSEQ multiplex PCR; TCRdb holds only in-frame clones, not every one. In the table there are fewer than 85,000 clones, about 88% of which are singletons. Sequencing was performed on peripheral blood, taken before pregnancy. The TCR originated in a female donor with multiple sclerosis, enrolled in a pregnancy study. The chain carries TRBV6-4 and TRBJ2-1, with 9 positions matching TRBD2. CDR3 DNA: TGTGCCAGCAGTCCAGCGGGGGGCGTTATTGCAAATGAGCAGTTCTTC. The encoded protein is CASSPAGGVIANEQFF.